What follows describes a single TCR beta chain. TCRdb re-derived calls from the 5' RACE reads in MiXCR, one entry per CDR3 protein. Here the sample spans tens of thousands of distinct CDR3 sequences, 30% being singletons. CDR1 and CDR2 (germline): SGHTA, FQGNSA. This CDR3 spans 14 amino acids. Trimming shortened V by 0 bases and J by 5 bases, and 8 bases separated the two germline ends. The TCR originated in a female donor with breast cancer. The rearrangement uses TRBV7-2 and TRBJ2-1; no firm D call. Sequencing was performed on tumor-infiltrating memory CD4+ T cells sorted from the breast tumor. Sample subset: memory CD4+ T cells, CD4+CD45RO+CD25-. CDR3 sequence (DNA): TGTGCCAGCAGCTTAGCGGCGCGGAACAATGAGCAGTTCTTC. Amino acid sequence: CASSLAARNNEQFF.